The 28 T cell receptor beta chains presented below share a single source sample, sequenced in a study of cytomegalovirus exposure and HLA in healthy donors. The study ran its PCR with 60 Vbeta and 13 Jbeta primers. Only in-frame clones appear in the TCRdb table, and some are missing; sequencing was by immunoSEQ multiplex PCR. This sample has some 110,000 clones; roughly 76% occur once, and the top ten carry roughly a sixth. The sample taken for sequencing was PBMCs. These TCRs come from a man in his fifties in good health and CMV-seropositive.

In its sample, this clone was seen once. The chain couples TRBV4-3 to TRBJ2-7; 7 bases line up with TRBD1. There are 15 residues in the CDR3. The germline CDR1 and CDR2 sequences are LGHNA and YSLEER. With 4 bases clipped from V and 2 bases from J, the junction kept 8 bases outside the gene matches. In nucleotides, the CDR3 is TGCGCCAGCAGCCCGCGGACAGGTGATCCCTACGAGCAGTACTTC. This translates into CASSPRTGDPYEQYF.

The CDR3 sequence: CASSSGGAGETQYF. CDR3 sequence (DNA): TGTGCCAGCAGCTCAGGGGGCGCTGGGGAGACCCAGTACTTC. The rearrangement joins TRBV9 to TRBJ2-5; 8 positions agree with TRBD1. The CDR3 has 14 residues. The germline V gene encodes CDR1 SGDLS and CDR2 YYNGEE. Germline trimming cut 4 bases from V and 5 bases from J; bases unmatched to any gene: 7.

A few counts support this clone. The chain is built from TRBV9 and TRBJ2-5; tentatively, D is TRBD1 (6 bases). Judging by the DNA end, TRBJ2-7 fits better; the J call may be wrong. Germline-derived CDR1 and CDR2 are SGDLS and YYNGEE. The CDR3 has 13 residues. The CDR3 DNA reads TGTGCCAGCAGCTCACCTACAGGGTACGAGCAGTACTTC. It encodes CASSSPTGYEQYF.

J is TRBJ1-3 and V is TRBV7-2; 7 bases align to TRBD1. This CDR3 comprises 13 residues. CDR1 and CDR2 (germline): SGHTA, FQGNSA. The J segment lost 8 bases and the V segment lost 5 bases, leaving 6 bases of the junction unmatched. The CDR3 here is CASSLQGLDTIYF. The DNA of the CDR3 is TGTGCCAGCAGCCTACAGGGGCTGGACACCATATATTTT.

The V and J genes are TRBV7-6 and TRBJ2-7; no clear D. Trimming removed 2 bases at V and 3 bases at J, with 11 bases between. CDR1 and CDR2 (germline): SGHVS, FNYEAQ. This CDR3 is built from 14 residues. In DNA form, the CDR3 reads TGTGCCAGCAGCTTACAGGATGGCAACTACGAGCAGTACTTC. As protein: CASSLQDGNYEQYF.

This clone was seen a few times. The chain carries TRBV7-9 and TRBJ1-1, with D possibly matching TRBD1 (6 bases). V shed 5 bases and J shed 8 bases, with 15 bases lying between them. Germline CDR1 and CDR2: SEHNR and FQNEAQ (reference sequence). This CDR3 spans 13 amino acids. CDR3 residues: CASSRTNRAEAFF. The CDR3 DNA sequence: TGTGCCAGCAGCCGCACAAACAGGGCGGAAGCTTTCTTT.

This clone was counted between two and nine times. The J gene is TRBJ1-6, the V gene TRBV2; 9 bases are shared with TRBD1. V shed 8 bases, J shed 6 bases, and the junction held 2 bases outside the gene matches. Germline V lookup: CDR1 SNHLY, CDR2 FYNNEI. This CDR3 contains 13 residues. The CDR3 here is CASWGQGNSPLHF. The CDR3 nucleotides are TGTGCCAGCTGGGGACAGGGTAATTCACCCCTCCACTTT.

The CDR3 coding sequence is TGTGCTAGTGGGTCGAAAGAGGGGACAGGGAAGAATGAGCAGTTCTTC. Residues: CASGSKEGTGKNEQFF. The chain combines TRBV12-5 with TRBJ2-1, with 9 bases that match TRBD1. Germline V lookup: CDR1 LGHNT, CDR2 FRNRAP. This CDR3 is 16 amino acids long. V dropped 6 bases and J dropped 7; count of bases not matched to a gene: 13. Filled out from reference TRBV12-5 and TRBJ2-1, the complete variable domain reads DARVTQTPRHKVTEMGQEVTMRCQPILGHNTVFWYRQTMMQGLELLAYFRNRAPLDDSGMPKDRFSAEMPDATLATLKIQPSEPRDSAVYFCASGSKEGTGKNEQFFGPGTRLTVL.

This clone was counted between two and nine times. This sequence joins TRBV5-8 and TRBJ2-5, with TRBD2 matching over 10 bases. Germline V lookup: CDR1 SGHTS, CDR2 YDEGEE. The junction had 15 bases not matched to a gene; V was cut back by 6 bases and J by 4 bases. This CDR3 comprises 17 residues. The CDR3 coding sequence is TGTGCCAGCACCCTTGGGGTCCTAGCGGGAGAGACAGAGACCCAGTACTTC. Protein product: CASTLGVLAGETETQYF.

This clone was observed once. The CDR3 DNA follows: TGCGCCAGCAGCGGTACTACGTCCTACGAGCAGTACTTC. Translating it yields CASSGTTSYEQYF. The V and J genes are TRBV4-1 and TRBJ2-5; D not certain. The J call may be in error: the DNA end matches TRBJ2-7 better. The germline V gene encodes CDR1 MGHRA and CDR2 YSYEKL. The length of the CDR3 is 13 residues.

This rearrangement joins TRBV5-1 to TRBJ2-3; no clear D. The CDR3 extends over 14 amino acids. CDR1 and CDR2 from the germline V gene are SGHRS and YFSETQ. Trimming took 4 bases from V and 2 from J, leaving 11 bases between them. CDR3 in amino acids: CASSEVKATDTQYF. CDR3 nucleotide sequence: TGCGCCAGCAGCGAGGTCAAGGCCACAGATACGCAGTATTTT.

This clone was seen more than once but under ten times. The genes are TRBV15 and TRBJ1-5; no clear D. V lost 6 bases and J 3 bases, leaving 15 bases between the germline ends. This CDR3 is built from 15 residues. Germline V gene data show CDR1 as LNHNV and CDR2 as YYDKDF (reference sequence). As DNA, the CDR3 is TGTGCCACCAGGGAGAGAAGCAGACTCAATCAGCCCCAGCATTTT. The encoded protein is CATRERSRLNQPQHF.

The V call is TRBV4-3, the J call TRBJ1-2, with no clear D. There are 15 residues in the CDR3. Germline V gene data show CDR1 as LGHNA and CDR2 as YSLEER. Trimming left V 1 base short and J 0 bases short, with 9 bases between. DNA for the CDR3: TGCGCCAGCAGCCAAGTGGGCCAGACTAACTATGGCTACACCTTC. It codes for CASSQVGQTNYGYTF.

The CDR3 reads CASSPRAGVEQYF. In DNA, the CDR3 is TGCGCCAGCAGCCCGCGGGCGGGGGTCGAGCAGTACTTC. The J gene is TRBJ2-7, the V gene TRBV4-1, with 7 bases aligning to TRBD2. Germline loops: CDR1 MGHRA, CDR2 YSYEKL. The V and J ends lost 4 bases and 6 bases, in that order; junction bases with no gene match: 6. The CDR3 is 13 residues long.

This sequence joins TRBV6-1 and TRBJ2-7, with 9 bases lining up with TRBD2. The V gene's germline CDR1 is MNHNS and CDR2 SASEGT. V shed 8 bases, J shed 7 bases, and the junction held 12 bases outside the gene matches. CDR3 length equals 14 residues. CDR3 amino acids: CASLLAGGQGEQYF. The CDR3 DNA sequence: TGTGCCAGCCTGTTGGCGGGAGGGCAAGGAGAGCAGTACTTC.

The V gene is TRBV10-3, the J gene TRBJ1-5; TRBD1 agrees at 9 bases. The V gene's germline CDR1 is ENHRY and CDR2 SYGVKD. The CDR3 contains 14 residues. Losses at the gene ends were 5 bases for V and 5 bases for J; bases not matched to a gene: 4. The CDR3 sequence is CAISRGQGDQPQHF. The CDR3 region has the DNA TGTGCCATCAGTCGGGGACAGGGCGATCAGCCCCAGCATTTT.

The DNA for the CDR3 is TGTGCCAGCAGTGAAGCAGCCTTCTCTGGAAACACCATATATTTT. Translation gives CASSEAAFSGNTIYF. The chain links TRBV2 to TRBJ1-3; D gene unclear. Trimming took 0 bases from V and 0 from J, leaving 6 bases between them. CDR3 length: 15 residues. Germline lookup yields CDR1 SNHLY and CDR2 FYNNEI.

Note on this clone: Other nucleotide sequences in the sample specify the same CDR3. The V call is TRBV9, the J call TRBJ2-3, with 10 nucleotides matching TRBD2. CDR1 and CDR2 (germline): SGDLS, YYNGEE. The CDR3 totals 15 residues. After removal of 1 base from V and 1 base from J, the junction contained 0 bases not matched to a gene. The CDR3 reads CASSVLAGGTDTQYF. CDR3 DNA sequence: TGTGCCAGCAGCGTACTAGCGGGGGGCACAGATACGCAGTATTTT.

The chain employs TRBV5-1 and TRBJ2-7; the match to TRBD1 covers 8 bases. This CDR3 has 15 amino acids. Per germline, CDR1 SGHRS and CDR2 YFSETQ. V shed 0 bases, J shed 6 bases, and the junction held 8 bases outside the gene matches. Written as DNA, the CDR3 is TGCGCCAGCAGCTTGGCGAGCAGGACAGGGTCCGAGCAGTACTTC. Amino acid sequence: CASSLASRTGSEQYF. Drawing the rest from reference TRBV5-1 and TRBJ2-7, the complete variable domain is KAGVTQTPRYLIKTRGQQVTLSCSPISGHRSVSWYQQTPGQGLQFLFEYFSETQRNKGNFPGRFSGRQFSNSRSEMNVSTLELGDSALYLCASSLASRTGSEQYFGPGTRLTVT.

DNA of the CDR3: TGCGCCAGCAGTGATAGCGGGGGGGCTAGGAATGAGCAGTTCTTC. This translates into CASSDSGGARNEQFF. The J gene is TRBJ2-1, the V gene TRBV10-1, with TRBD2 identical over 11 bases. Germline CDR1 is WNHNN and CDR2 is SYGVQD (reference sequence). The ends lost 3 bases at V and 7 bases at J; junction bases unmatched: 5. This CDR3 spans 15 amino acids.

This sequence joins TRBV29-1 and TRBJ2-2; D possibly corresponds to TRBD1 (5 bases). Germline CDR1 SQVTM, CDR2 ANQGSEA. The CDR3 has 12 residues. The V end was cut by 7 bases, the J end by 4 bases, with 10 bases between. CDR3 in DNA: TGCAGCGCCCTCACAGGCACCGGGGAGCTGTTTTTT. Translating gives CSALTGTGELFF.

The chain employs TRBV4-1 and TRBJ2-3, with 7 bases lining up with TRBD2. The ends lost 6 bases at V and 6 bases at J; junction bases unmatched: 12. Germline-derived CDR1 and CDR2 are MGHRA and YSYEKL. The CDR3 runs to 15 residues. DNA for the CDR3: TGCGCCAGCAGGCCAGCGGGGCTATCCTTGGATACGCAGTATTTT. It codes for CASRPAGLSLDTQYF.

This clone was recorded only once. The chain has TRBV7-9 and TRBJ2-7; maybe TRBD2 (6 bases). V dropped 5 bases and J dropped 3 bases, with 20 bases sitting between them. The CDR3 length is 16 residues. The germline V gene encodes CDR1 SEHNR and CDR2 FQNEAQ (reference sequence). Here the CDR3 reads CASSQSEHGLFYEQYF. CDR3 in DNA: TGTGCCAGCAGCCAGAGTGAGCACGGACTATTCTACGAGCAGTACTTC.

The table lists this clone with a count of one. The chain carries TRBV6-1 and TRBJ1-1, with D possibly matching TRBD1 (5 bases). CDR1 and CDR2 from the germline V gene are MNHNS and SASEGT. V lost 0 bases and J 0 bases, leaving 17 bases between the germline ends. This CDR3 is built from 18 residues. The CDR3 here is CASSEALRAGSMNTEAFF. The CDR3 bases are TGTGCCAGCAGTGAAGCGCTTCGGGCAGGGTCCATGAACACTGAAGCTTTCTTT.

V is TRBV6-5 and J is TRBJ2-5; 9 bases match TRBD2. Looked up from germline, CDR1 is MNHEY and CDR2 is SVGAGI. V was pared by 6 bases and J by 3 bases, with 8 bases of the junction left unmatched. This CDR3 spans 15 amino acids. The CDR3 region has the DNA TGTGCCAGCAGAACGCCTAGCGGGATTGAAGAGACCCAGTACTTC. Protein product: CASRTPSGIEETQYF.

V gene TRBV29-1 combines with J gene TRBJ2-3; 8 positions match TRBD2. Unmatched junction bases numbered 4, after V lost 2 bases and J lost 0 bases. The germline V gene has CDR1 SQVTM and CDR2 ANQGSEA. This CDR3 has 15 amino acids. CDR3 sequence: CSVERTSSSTDTQYF. The CDR3 nucleotides are TGCAGCGTTGAAAGGACTAGCTCTAGCACAGATACGCAGTATTTT.

As concerns this clone: Other DNA sequences of this sample code for an identical CDR3. This rearrangement joins TRBV27 to TRBJ1-1; D remains ambiguous. Trimming left V 6 bases short and J 3 bases short, with 20 bases between. The CDR3 is 16 amino acids. The germline gives CDR1 MNHEY, CDR2 SMNVEV (reference sequence). The chain's CDR3 is CASRGAVGLTDTEAFF. The DNA of the CDR3 is TGTGCCAGCAGGGGAGCGGTGGGGTTAACTGACACTGAAGCTTTCTTT.

This clone was picked up one time. V and J are TRBV11-2 and TRBJ1-6; TRBD1 might be the D (6 bases). Between the trimmed V and J ends, which lost 5 bases and 0 bases, there was a span of 14 bases. The CDR3 totals 17 residues. Germline-derived CDR1 and CDR2 are SGHAT and FQNNGV. CDR3 nucleotide sequence: TGTGCCAGCAGCCGAACGGGGGGCGGCTCCTATAATTCACCCCTCCACTTT. Its translation: CASSRTGGGSYNSPLHF.